This entry lists 9 T cell receptor beta chains sequenced from one sample in a study of PD-1 blockade in classical Hodgkin lymphoma. Every patient relapsed after autologous stem cell transplantation, and brentuximab vedotin exposure varied. Profiling relied on immunoSEQ multiplex PCR, and the TCRdb table lists in-frame clones only, not all of them. The sample has 150,000 or so clones; nearly 80% are singletons. The sequences come from peripheral blood mononuclear cells (PBMCs), collected before the second cycle of nivolumab. The receptors here all came from a human donor with classical Hodgkin lymphoma.

The chain carries TRBV9 and TRBJ2-7; D assignment may be TRBD1 or TRBD2 (5 bases each). V lost 5 bases to trimming and J lost 2 bases, with 14 bases between them. This CDR3 region has 14 residues. From germline, CDR1 is SGDLS and CDR2 YYNGEE. The CDR3 spells CASSPGQGAYEQYF. The CDR3 region has the DNA TGTGCCAGCAGTCCGGGGCAAGGGGCCTACGAGCAGTACTTC.

The chain combines TRBV6-6 with TRBJ2-5; D perhaps matches TRBD2 (5 bases). Deletions cut 5 bases from V and 1 base from J, with 17 bases between. CDR3 length: 16 amino acids. Germline loops: CDR1 MNHNY, CDR2 SVGAGI (reference sequence). CDR3: CASSPLGSSVQETQYF. The CDR3 nucleotides read TGTGCCAGCAGTCCGCTGGGGAGTAGCGTCCAAGAGACCCAGTACTTC.

The chain has TRBV7-6 and TRBJ2-5; 8 nucleotides match TRBD2. The CDR3 is 14 residues long. CDR1 is SGHVS and CDR2 is FNYEAQ in the germline V gene. V shed 5 bases, J shed 5 bases, and the junction held 7 bases outside the gene matches. The CDR3 DNA follows: TGTGCCAGCAGCCCAGCGGGGGTACGGGAGACCCAGTACTTC. Translation: CASSPAGVRETQYF.

V usage is TRBV7-9 and J usage is TRBJ1-2; no definite D call. CDR1 and CDR2 (germline): SEHNR, FQNEAQ (reference sequence). V was clipped by 0 bases and J by 4 bases, with 6 bases between them. The CDR3 covers 13 residues. The CDR3 DNA follows: TGTGCCAGCAGCTTAGCAGCAGCCTATGGCTACACCTTC. This sequence encodes CASSLAAAYGYTF.

The rearrangement uses TRBV9 and TRBJ2-7, with D perhaps TRBD1 (6 bases). Between the trimmed V and J ends, which lost 3 bases and 5 bases, there was a span of 12 bases. Germline V gene lookup returns CDR1 SGDLS and CDR2 YYNGEE. The CDR3 has 13 amino acids. CDR3 nucleotide sequence: TGTGCCAGCAGCGCAATGAACAGGGACGAGCAGTACTTC. Translated: CASSAMNRDEQYF.

The V gene is TRBV5-1, the J gene TRBJ1-1; D might be TRBD1 (6 bases). Trimming removed 4 bases at V and 0 bases at J, with 10 bases between. The CDR3 loop spans 14 amino acids. Germline lookup yields CDR1 SGHRS and CDR2 YFSETQ. CDR3 bases: TGCGCCAGCAGCACTGGGACAATGAACACTGAAGCTTTCTTT. Translation: CASSTGTMNTEAFF.

The CDR3 is CASSWTFASEQFF. The CDR3 bases are TGTGCCAGCAGCTGGACCTTCGCGAGCGAGCAGTTCTTC. The chain links TRBV7-2 to TRBJ2-1, with D unclear. Trimming removed 4 bases at V and 10 bases at J, with 14 bases between. CDR3 length: 13 residues. The germline CDR1 and CDR2 sequences are SGHTA and FQGNSA.

CDR3 nucleotide sequence: TGTGCCAGCAGCCCTCAGGGGAGGACCGGGGAGCTGTTTTTT. This sequence encodes CASSPQGRTGELFF. The V gene is TRBV7-2, the J gene TRBJ2-2; the D call may be TRBD1 or TRBD2 (6 bases each). The CDR3 is 14 amino acids. Germline loops: CDR1 SGHTA, CDR2 FQGNSA. V lost 5 bases, J lost 5 bases, and 12 bases lay in between.

For this clone: Its ends do not fully match the called genes, so a read error is possible. The sample carries other DNA sequences with the same CDR3. The chain couples TRBV6-1 to TRBJ2-7; D tentatively fits TRBD1 or TRBD2 (5 bases each). The CDR3 is 13 residues long. Germline CDR1 and CDR2: MNHNS and SASEGT. In DNA form, the CDR3 reads TGTGCCAGTAGTGAAGTATGGGGGTACGAGCAGTACTTC. This sequence encodes CASSEVWGYEQYF.